Given below is one T cell receptor (beta chain) in context. These data belong to a study of technical replicates of blood from a handful of donors. Using immunoSEQ multiplex PCR, the repertoire was profiled, and TCRdb retains in-frame clones only, with some absent. The data show fewer than 110,000 clones, nearly 96% seen once. Germline-derived CDR1 and CDR2 are PRHDT and FYEKMQ (reference sequence). The CDR3 runs to 14 residues. V lost 2 bases, J lost 2 bases, and 10 bases lay in between. This receptor was identified in a human donor in good health. The chain employs TRBV13 and TRBJ2-7; D is undetermined. Sequenced sample: T cells isolated from PBMCs. The CDR3 is CASSLSTPPYEQYF. Written as DNA, the CDR3 is TGTGCCAGCAGCTTATCTACCCCCCCCTACGAGCAGTACTTC.